The next 10 T cell receptor beta chains were all read from a single sample in a study of T cell responses to AZD1222 COVID-19 vaccine. Clones were read by immunoSEQ multiplex PCR, and TCRdb kept only the in-frame ones, dropping some. Of tens of thousands of clones listed, approximately 85% are singletons. Sequenced material: peripheral blood, taken on day 0 of MenACWY control vaccination. The source of these receptors is an adult in good health.

The chain combines TRBV28 with TRBJ2-3, with 12 bases matching TRBD2. The ends lost 7 bases at V and 4 bases at J; junction bases unmatched: 9. From germline, CDR1 is MDHEN and CDR2 SYDVKM. This CDR3 has 16 residues. The DNA for the CDR3 is TGTGCCAGCAAGAGCCTAGCGGGAGGGGGGGCAGATACGCAGTATTTT. It translates to CASKSLAGGGADTQYF.

V and J are TRBV28 and TRBJ1-5; no definite D call. This CDR3 spans 14 amino acids. Per germline, CDR1 MDHEN and CDR2 SYDVKM. V gave up 8 bases and J gave up 3 bases, with 14 bases separating them. The CDR3 sequence is CASPRMDPNQPQHF. Here the CDR3 DNA reads TGTGCCAGCCCCAGAATGGACCCCAATCAGCCCCAGCATTTT.

The chain joins TRBV6-5 to TRBJ2-1; 7 bases line up with TRBD2. The CDR3 spans 16 residues. Germline V gene data show CDR1 as MNHEY and CDR2 as SVGAGI. V gave up 4 bases and J gave up 9 bases; unmatched junction bases: 15. The CDR3 is CASSSNTGLVGGEQFF. As DNA, the CDR3 is TGTGCCAGCAGTTCCAACACCGGACTAGTCGGGGGTGAGCAGTTCTTC.

CDR3 protein: CASSYQMGQGSSSWEQYF. In DNA form, the CDR3 reads TGTGCCAGCAGTTACCAAATGGGACAGGGAAGTTCCTCTTGGGAGCAGTACTTC. The gene calls are TRBV6-7 and TRBJ2-7, with 9 nucleotides matching TRBD1. Being an ORF, TRBV6-7 has a function that is uncertain. This CDR3 has 18 residues. The V and J ends lost 2 bases and 7 bases, in that order; junction bases with no gene match: 18.

This clone came up once. The chain has TRBV6-5 and TRBJ2-2; possible D gene TRBD2, 5 bases. This CDR3 comprises 14 residues. The germline gives CDR1 MNHEY, CDR2 SVGAGI. V shed 6 bases and J shed 7 bases, with 15 bases lying between them. CDR3 nucleotide sequence: TGTGCCAGCAGAAGCGGACCGGGGAGCGGGGAGCTGTTTTTT. It encodes CASRSGPGSGELFF.

J is TRBJ1-1 and V is TRBV12-5; weak D call: TRBD1 (6 bases). The CDR3 runs 14 residues. Between the trimmed V and J ends, which lost 2 bases and 2 bases, there was a span of 9 bases. From germline, CDR1 is LGHNT and CDR2 FRNRAP. CDR3 loop: CASGLSTGNTEAFF. In nucleotides, the CDR3 is TGTGCTAGTGGTTTGTCGACAGGAAACACTGAAGCTTTCTTT. Based on the CDR3 plus reference TRBV12-5 and TRBJ1-1, the full variable domain is DARVTQTPRHKVTEMGQEVTMRCQPILGHNTVFWYRQTMMQGLELLAYFRNRAPLDDSGMPKDRFSAEMPDATLATLKIQPSEPRDSAVYFCASGLSTGNTEAFFGQGTRLTVV.

This sequence joins TRBV11-2 and TRBJ2-7; 7 bases agree with TRBD2. This CDR3 has 15 amino acids. Trimming took 2 bases from V and 1 from J; bases not matched to a gene: 5. From germline, CDR1 is SGHAT and CDR2 FQNNGV. The DNA of the CDR3 is TGTGCCAGCAGCTTAACCGGGACTATGTCCTACGAGCAGTACTTC. Amino acid sequence: CASSLTGTMSYEQYF.

Only one count was recorded for this clone. The CDR3 sequence: CASSPQSNTEAFF. Here the CDR3 DNA reads TGTGCCAGCAGCCCCCAATCAAACACTGAAGCTTTCTTT. The V call is TRBV6-5, the J call TRBJ1-1, with unresolved D. Germline values: CDR1 MNHEY, CDR2 SVGAGI. The CDR3 spans 13 residues. The V gene lost 6 bases and the J gene lost 2 bases, with 10 bases spanning the gap.

V gene TRBV5-1 combines with J gene TRBJ2-5, with 15 bases fitting TRBD2. The CDR3 sequence is 18 residues long. CDR1 is SGHRS, CDR2 YFSETQ, per germline. After removal of 4 bases from V and 5 bases from J, the junction contained 12 bases not matched to a gene. CDR3 sequence (DNA): TGCGCCAGCAGCCCGGGACTAGCGGGAGGAACCTCGGTGGAGACCCAGTACTTC. Residues: CASSPGLAGGTSVETQYF. The full variable domain, completed using reference TRBV5-1 and TRBJ2-5, is KAGVTQTPRYLIKTRGQQVTLSCSPISGHRSVSWYQQTPGQGLQFLFEYFSETQRNKGNFPGRFSGRQFSNSRSEMNVSTLELGDSALYLCASSPGLAGGTSVETQYFGPGTRLLVL.

This chain uses TRBV19 with TRBJ2-2; D gene uncertain. Germline V gene sequence: CDR1 LNHDA, CDR2 SQIVND (reference sequence). Trimming pared 6 bases from V and 3 bases from J, leaving 11 bases between. The CDR3 length is 14 residues. DNA for the CDR3: TGTGCCAGTAGCTCTCCACAATACACCGGGGAGCTGTTTTTT. It codes for CASSSPQYTGELFF.